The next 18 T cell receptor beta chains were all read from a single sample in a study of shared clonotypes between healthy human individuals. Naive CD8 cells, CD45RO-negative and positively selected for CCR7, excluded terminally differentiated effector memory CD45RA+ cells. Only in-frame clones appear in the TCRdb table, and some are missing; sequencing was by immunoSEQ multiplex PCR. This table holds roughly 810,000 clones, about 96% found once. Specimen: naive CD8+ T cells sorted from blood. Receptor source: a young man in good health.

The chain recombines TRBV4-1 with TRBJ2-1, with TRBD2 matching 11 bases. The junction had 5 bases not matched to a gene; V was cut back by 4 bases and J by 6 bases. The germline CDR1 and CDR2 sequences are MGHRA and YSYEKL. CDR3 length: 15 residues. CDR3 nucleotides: TGCGCCAGCAGCCCTAGCGGGAGGAGGTCCAATGAGCAGTTCTTC. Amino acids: CASSPSGRRSNEQFF.

In DNA, the CDR3 is TGTGCCAGCAGCTTATTGCAGCCCCAGCATTTT. The encoded protein is CASSLLQPQHF. The chain has TRBV5-8 and TRBJ1-5; D ambiguous. The CDR3 contains 11 residues. V was shortened by 2 bases and J by 7 bases, with 4 bases between the two germline ends. The germline V gene encodes CDR1 SGHTS and CDR2 YDEGEE.

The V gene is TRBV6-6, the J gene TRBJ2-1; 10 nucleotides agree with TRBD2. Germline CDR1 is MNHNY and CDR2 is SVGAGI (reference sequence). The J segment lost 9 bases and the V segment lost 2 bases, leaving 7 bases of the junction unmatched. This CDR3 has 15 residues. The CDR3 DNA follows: TGTGCCAGCAGTTACCTTGTAGCGGGAGGAACTGAGCAGTTCTTC. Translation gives CASSYLVAGGTEQFF.

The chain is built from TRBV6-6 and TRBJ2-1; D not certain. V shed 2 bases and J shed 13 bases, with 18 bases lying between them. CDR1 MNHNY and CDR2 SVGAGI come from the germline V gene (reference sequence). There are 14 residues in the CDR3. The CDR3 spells CASSYTITGRSQFF. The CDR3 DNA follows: TGTGCCAGCAGTTACACTATAACCGGGCGTTCACAGTTCTTC.

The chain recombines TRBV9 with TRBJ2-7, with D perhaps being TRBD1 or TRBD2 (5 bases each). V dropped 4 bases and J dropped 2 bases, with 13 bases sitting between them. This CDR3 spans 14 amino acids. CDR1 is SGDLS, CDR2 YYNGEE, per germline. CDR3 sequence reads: CASSFWDGPYEQYF. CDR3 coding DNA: TGTGCCAGCAGCTTCTGGGACGGTCCCTACGAGCAGTACTTC.

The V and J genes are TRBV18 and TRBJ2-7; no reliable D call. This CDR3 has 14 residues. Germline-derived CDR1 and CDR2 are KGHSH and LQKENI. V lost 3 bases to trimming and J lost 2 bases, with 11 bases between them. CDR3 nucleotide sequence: TGTGCCAGCTCACCCGGGCCTGATACCTACGAGCAGTACTTC. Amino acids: CASSPGPDTYEQYF.

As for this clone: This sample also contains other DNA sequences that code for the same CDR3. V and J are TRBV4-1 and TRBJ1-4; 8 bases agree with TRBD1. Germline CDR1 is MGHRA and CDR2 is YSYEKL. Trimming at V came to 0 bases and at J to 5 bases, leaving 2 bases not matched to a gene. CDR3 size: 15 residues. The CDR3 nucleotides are TGCGCCAGCAGCCAAGAGGGACAGGCAAATGAAAAACTGTTTTTT. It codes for CASSQEGQANEKLFF.

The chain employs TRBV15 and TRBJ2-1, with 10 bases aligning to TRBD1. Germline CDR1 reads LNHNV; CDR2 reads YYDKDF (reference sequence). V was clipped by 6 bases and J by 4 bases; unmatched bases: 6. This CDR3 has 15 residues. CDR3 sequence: CATSIVGQGYNEQFF. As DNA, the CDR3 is TGTGCCACCAGTATAGTGGGACAGGGGTACAATGAGCAGTTCTTC.

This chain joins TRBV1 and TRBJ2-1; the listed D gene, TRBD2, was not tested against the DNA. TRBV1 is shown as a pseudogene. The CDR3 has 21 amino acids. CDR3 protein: CTSSQKPGLAGGEGGWNEQFF. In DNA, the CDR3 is TGCACCAGCAGCCAGAAACCGGGACTAGCGGGAGGGGAGGGGGGTTGGAATGAGCAGTTCTTC.

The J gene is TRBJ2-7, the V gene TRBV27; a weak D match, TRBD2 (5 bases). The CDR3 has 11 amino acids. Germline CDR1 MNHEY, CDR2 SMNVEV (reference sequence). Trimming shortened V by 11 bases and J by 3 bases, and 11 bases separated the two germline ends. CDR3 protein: CAVVGLYEQYF. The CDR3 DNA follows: TGTGCCGTGGTAGGACTCTACGAGCAGTACTTC.

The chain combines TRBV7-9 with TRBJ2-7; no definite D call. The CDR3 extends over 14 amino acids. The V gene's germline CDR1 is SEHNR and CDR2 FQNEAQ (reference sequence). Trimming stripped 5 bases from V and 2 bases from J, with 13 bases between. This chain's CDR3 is CASSTTPSPYEQYF. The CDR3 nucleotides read TGTGCCAGCAGCACTACCCCCTCCCCCTACGAGCAGTACTTC.

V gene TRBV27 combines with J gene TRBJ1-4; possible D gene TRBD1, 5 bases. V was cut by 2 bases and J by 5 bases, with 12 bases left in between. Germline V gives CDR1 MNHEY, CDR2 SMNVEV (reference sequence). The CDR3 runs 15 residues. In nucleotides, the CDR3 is TGTGCCAGCAGTTTAACTTGGGGACCCAATGAAAAACTGTTTTTT. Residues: CASSLTWGPNEKLFF.

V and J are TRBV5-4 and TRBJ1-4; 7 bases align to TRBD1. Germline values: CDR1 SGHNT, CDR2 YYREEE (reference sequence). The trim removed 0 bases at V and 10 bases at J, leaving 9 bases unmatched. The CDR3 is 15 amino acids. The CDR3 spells CASSLGDSNDGKLFF. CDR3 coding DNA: TGTGCCAGCAGCTTGGGGGACAGCAACGATGGAAAACTGTTTTTT.

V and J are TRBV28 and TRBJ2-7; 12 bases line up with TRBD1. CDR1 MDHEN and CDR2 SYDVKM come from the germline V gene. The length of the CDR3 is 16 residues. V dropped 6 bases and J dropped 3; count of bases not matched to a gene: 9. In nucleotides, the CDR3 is TGTGCCAGCAGCAGCATCGGGACAGGGGGCGGCTACGAGCAGTACTTC. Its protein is CASSSIGTGGGYEQYF.

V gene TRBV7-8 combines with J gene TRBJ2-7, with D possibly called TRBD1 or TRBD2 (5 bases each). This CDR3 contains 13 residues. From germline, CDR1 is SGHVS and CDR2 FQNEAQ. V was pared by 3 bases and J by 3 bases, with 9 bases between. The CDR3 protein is CASSFPGHYEQYF. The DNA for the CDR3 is TGTGCCAGCAGCTTCCCGGGGCACTACGAGCAGTACTTC.

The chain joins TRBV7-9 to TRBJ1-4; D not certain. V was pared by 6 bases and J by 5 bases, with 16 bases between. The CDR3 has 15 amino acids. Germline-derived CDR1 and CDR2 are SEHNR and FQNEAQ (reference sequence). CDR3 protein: CASSQREDWNEKLFF. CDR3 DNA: TGTGCCAGCAGTCAACGGGAGGACTGGAATGAAAAACTGTTTTTT.

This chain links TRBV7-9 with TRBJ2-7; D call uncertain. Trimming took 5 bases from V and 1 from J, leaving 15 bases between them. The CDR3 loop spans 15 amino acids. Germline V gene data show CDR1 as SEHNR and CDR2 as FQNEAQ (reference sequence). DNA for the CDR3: TGTGCCAGCAGCCCCCCCGGCGGACCGTCCTACGAGCAGTACTTC. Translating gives CASSPPGGPSYEQYF.

This CDR3 is CASSLEQGYEQYF. The CDR3 nucleotides read TGTGCCAGCAGCTTAGAACAGGGCTACGAGCAGTACTTC. V and J are TRBV7-3 and TRBJ2-7; tentative D call: TRBD1 (6 bases). Germline CDR1 is SGHTA and CDR2 is FQGTGA. The CDR3 extends over 13 amino acids. V lost 2 bases to trimming and J lost 3 bases, with 8 bases between them.